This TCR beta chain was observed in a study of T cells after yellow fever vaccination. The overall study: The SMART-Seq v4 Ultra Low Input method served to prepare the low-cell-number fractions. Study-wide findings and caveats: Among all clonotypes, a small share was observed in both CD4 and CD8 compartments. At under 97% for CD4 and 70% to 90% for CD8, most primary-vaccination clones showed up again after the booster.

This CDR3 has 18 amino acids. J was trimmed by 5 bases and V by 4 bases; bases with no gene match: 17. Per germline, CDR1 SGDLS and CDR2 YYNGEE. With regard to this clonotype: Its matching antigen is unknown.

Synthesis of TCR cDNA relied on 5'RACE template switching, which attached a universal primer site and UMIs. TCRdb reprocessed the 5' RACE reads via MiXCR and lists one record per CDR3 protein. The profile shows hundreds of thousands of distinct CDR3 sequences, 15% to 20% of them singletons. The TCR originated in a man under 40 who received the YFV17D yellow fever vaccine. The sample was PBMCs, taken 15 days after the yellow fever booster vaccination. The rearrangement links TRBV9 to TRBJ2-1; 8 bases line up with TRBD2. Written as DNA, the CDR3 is TGTGCCAGCAGCATTCGAGCTAGCGGGTTTGATGGCCACAATGAGCAGTTCTTC. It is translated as CASSIRASGFDGHNEQFF.